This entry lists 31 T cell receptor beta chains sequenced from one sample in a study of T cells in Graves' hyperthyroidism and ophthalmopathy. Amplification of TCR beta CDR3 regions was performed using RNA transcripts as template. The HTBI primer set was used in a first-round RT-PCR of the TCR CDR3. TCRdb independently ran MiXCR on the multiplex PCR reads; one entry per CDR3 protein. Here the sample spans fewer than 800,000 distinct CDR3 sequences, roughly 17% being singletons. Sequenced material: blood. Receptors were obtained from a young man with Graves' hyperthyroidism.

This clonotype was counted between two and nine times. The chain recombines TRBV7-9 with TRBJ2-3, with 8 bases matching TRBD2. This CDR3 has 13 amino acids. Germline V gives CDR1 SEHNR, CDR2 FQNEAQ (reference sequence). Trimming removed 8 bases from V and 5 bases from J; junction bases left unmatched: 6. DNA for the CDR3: TGTGCCAGCCATCCGGGAGGGGTAGATACGCAGTATTTT. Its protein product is CASHPGGVDTQYF.

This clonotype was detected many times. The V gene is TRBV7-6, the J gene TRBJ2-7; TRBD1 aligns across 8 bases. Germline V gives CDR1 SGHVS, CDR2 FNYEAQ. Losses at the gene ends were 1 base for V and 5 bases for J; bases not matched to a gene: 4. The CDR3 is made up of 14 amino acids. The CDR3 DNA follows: TGTGCCAGCAGCTTAGGGACAGGGCTGGACGAGCAGTACTTC. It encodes CASSLGTGLDEQYF.

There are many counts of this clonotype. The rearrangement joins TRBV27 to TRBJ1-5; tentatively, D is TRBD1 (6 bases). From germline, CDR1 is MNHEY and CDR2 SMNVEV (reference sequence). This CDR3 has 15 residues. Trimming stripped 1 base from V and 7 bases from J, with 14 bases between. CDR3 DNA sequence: TGTGCCAGCAGTTTATTTTGGGGGGCAGGCCAGCCCCAGCATTTT. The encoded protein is CASSLFWGAGQPQHF.

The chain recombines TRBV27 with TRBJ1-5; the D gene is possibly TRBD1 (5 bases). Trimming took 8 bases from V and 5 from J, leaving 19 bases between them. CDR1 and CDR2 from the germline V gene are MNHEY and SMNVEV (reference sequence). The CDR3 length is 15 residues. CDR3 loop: CASPPPGFYDQPQHF. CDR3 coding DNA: TGTGCCAGCCCCCCCCCAGGGTTCTACGATCAGCCCCAGCATTTT.

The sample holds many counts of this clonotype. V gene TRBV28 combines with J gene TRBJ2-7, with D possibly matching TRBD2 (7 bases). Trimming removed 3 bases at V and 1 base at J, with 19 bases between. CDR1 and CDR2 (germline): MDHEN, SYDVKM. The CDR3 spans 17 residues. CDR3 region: CASSLRGGSDYSYEQYF. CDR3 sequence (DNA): TGTGCCAGCAGTTTGAGGGGGGGCAGCGACTATTCCTACGAGCAGTACTTC.

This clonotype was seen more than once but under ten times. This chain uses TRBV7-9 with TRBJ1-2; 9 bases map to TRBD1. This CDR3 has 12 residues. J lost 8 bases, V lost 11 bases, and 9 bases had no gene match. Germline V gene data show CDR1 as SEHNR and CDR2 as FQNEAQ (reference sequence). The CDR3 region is CALEGTGSGYTF. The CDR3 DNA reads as TGTGCCCTTGAAGGGACAGGGAGCGGCTACACCTTC.

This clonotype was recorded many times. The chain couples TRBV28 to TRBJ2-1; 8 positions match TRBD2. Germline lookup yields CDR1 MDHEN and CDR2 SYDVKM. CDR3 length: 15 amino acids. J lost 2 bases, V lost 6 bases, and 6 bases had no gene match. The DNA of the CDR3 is TGTGCCAGCAGGACCGGGAGGGGTACCTACAATGAGCAGTTCTTC. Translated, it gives CASRTGRGTYNEQFF.

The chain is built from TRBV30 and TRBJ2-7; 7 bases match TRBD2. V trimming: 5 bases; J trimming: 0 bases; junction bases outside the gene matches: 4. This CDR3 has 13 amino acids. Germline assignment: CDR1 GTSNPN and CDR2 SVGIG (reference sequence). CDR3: CAWREANSYEQYF. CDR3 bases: TGTGCCTGGCGGGAGGCCAACTCCTACGAGCAGTACTTC.

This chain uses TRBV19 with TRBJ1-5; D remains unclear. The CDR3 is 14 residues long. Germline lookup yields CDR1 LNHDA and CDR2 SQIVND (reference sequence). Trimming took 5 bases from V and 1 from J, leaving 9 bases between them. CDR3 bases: TGTGCCAGTAGTGGAGAAACCAGCAATCAGCCCCAGCATTTT. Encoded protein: CASSGETSNQPQHF.

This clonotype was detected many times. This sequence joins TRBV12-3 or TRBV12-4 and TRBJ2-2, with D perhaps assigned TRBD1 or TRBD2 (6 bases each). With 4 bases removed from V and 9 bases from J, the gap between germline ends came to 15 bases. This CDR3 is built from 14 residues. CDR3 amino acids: CASSSAGEARELFF. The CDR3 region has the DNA TGTGCCAGCAGTTCAGCAGGGGAGGCAAGGGAGCTGTTTTTT.

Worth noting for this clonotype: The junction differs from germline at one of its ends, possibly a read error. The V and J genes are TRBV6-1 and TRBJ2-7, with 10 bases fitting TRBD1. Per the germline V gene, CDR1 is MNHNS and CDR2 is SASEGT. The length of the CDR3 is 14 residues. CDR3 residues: CASSETGGTYEQCF. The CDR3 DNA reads TGTGCCAGCAGTGAGACAGGGGGCACGTACGAGCAGTGCTTC.

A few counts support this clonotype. In DNA, the CDR3 is TGTGCCAGCAGTTTCTCCTTGGGGGGGCAGGATACTGAAGCTTTCTTT. This sequence encodes CASSFSLGGQDTEAFF. This sequence joins TRBV12-3 or TRBV12-4 and TRBJ1-1; tentative D call: TRBD1 (6 bases). V lost 3 bases, J lost 5 bases, and 19 bases lay in between. This CDR3 spans 16 amino acids.

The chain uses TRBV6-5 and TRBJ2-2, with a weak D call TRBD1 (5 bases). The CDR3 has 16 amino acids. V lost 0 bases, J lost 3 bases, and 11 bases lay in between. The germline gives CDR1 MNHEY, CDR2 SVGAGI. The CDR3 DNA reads TGTGCCAGCAGTTACTCTCACAGGATATACACCGGGGAGCTGTTTTTT. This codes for CASSYSHRIYTGELFF.

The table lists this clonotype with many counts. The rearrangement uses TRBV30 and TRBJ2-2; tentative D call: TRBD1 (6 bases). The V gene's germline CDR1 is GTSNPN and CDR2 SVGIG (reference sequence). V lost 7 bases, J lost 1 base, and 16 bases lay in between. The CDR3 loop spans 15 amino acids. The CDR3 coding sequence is TGTGCCTCTATGGGGGCCCGGAGGAACACCGGGGAGCTGTTTTTT. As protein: CASMGARRNTGELFF.

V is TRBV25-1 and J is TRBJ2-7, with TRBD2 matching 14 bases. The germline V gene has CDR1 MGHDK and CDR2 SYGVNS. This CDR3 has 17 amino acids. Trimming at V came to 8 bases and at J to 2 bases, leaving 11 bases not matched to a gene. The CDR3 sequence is CASPPGLAGDFPYEQYF. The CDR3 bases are TGTGCCAGCCCCCCGGGACTAGCGGGAGATTTCCCCTACGAGCAGTACTTC.

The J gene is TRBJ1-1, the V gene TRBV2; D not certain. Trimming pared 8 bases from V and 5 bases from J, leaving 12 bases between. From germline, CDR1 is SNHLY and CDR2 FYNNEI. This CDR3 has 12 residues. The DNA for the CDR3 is TGTGCCAGCGTCGCAGGAAAAACTGAAGCTTTCTTT. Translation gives CASVAGKTEAFF.

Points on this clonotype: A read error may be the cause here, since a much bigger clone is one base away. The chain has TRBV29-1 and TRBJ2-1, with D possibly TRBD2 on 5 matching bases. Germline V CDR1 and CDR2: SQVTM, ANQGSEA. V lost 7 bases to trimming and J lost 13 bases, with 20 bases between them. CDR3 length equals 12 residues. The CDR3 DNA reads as TGCAGCGCCCTGGACTCGAGAGAGACCCAGTTCTTC. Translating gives CSALDSRETQFF.

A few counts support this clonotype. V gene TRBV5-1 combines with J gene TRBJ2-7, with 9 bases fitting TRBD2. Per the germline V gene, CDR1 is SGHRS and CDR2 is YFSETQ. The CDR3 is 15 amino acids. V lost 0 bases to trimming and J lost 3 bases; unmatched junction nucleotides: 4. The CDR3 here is CASSLAMTSGYEQYF. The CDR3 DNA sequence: TGCGCCAGCAGCTTGGCCATGACTAGCGGCTACGAGCAGTACTTC.

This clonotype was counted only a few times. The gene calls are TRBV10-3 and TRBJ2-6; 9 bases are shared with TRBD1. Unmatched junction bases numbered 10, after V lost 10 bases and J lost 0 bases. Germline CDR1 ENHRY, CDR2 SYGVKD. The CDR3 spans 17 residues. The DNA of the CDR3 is TGTGCCACAGGGGAAAGGGACAGGGTCTCTGGGGCCAACGTCCTGACTTTC. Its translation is CATGERDRVSGANVLTF.

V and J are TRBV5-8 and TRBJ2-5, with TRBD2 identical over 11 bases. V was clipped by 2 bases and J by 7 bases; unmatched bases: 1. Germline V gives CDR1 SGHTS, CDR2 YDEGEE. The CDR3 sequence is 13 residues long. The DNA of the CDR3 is TGTGCCAGCAGCTTTAGCGGGAGGGGGACCCAGTACTTC. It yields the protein CASSFSGRGTQYF.

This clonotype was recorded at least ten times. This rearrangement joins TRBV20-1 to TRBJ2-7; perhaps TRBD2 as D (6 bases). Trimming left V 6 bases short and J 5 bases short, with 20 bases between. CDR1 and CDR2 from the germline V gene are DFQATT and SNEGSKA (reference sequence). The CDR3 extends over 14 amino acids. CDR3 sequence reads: CSAPPGGVTNEQYF. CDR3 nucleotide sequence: TGCAGTGCACCCCCTGGCGGGGTGACAAACGAGCAGTACTTC.

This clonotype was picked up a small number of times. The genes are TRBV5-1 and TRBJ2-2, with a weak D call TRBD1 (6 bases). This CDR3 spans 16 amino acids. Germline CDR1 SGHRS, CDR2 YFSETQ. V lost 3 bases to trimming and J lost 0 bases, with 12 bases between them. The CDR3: CASSSSGHSNTGELFF. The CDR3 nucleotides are TGCGCCAGCAGCTCATCGGGACACTCGAACACCGGGGAGCTGTTTTTT.

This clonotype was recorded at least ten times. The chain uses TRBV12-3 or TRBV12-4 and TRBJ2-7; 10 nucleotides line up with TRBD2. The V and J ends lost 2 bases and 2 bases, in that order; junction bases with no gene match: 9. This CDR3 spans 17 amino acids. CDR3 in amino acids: CASSLYWGLASAYEQYF. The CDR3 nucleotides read TGTGCCAGCAGTTTATATTGGGGACTAGCGTCCGCCTACGAGCAGTACTTC.

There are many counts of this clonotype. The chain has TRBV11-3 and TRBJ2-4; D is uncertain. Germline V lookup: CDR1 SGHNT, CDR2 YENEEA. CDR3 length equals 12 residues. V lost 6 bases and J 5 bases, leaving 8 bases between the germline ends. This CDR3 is CASSTDENIQYF. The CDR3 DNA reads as TGTGCCAGCAGTACAGATGAAAACATTCAGTACTTC.

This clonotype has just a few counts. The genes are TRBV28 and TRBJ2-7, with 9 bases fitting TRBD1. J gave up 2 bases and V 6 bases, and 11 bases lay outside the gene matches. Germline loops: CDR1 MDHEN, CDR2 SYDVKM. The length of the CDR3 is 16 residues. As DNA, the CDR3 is TGTGCCAGCAGCTCCCGGTGGGGGACAGGGACCTACGAGCAGTACTTC. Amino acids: CASSSRWGTGTYEQYF.

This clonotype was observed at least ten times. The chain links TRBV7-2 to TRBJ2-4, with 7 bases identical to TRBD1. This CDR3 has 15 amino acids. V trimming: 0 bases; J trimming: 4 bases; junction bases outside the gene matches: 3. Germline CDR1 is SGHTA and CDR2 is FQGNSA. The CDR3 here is CASSLAVGQKNIQYF. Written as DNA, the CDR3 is TGTGCCAGCAGCTTAGCTGTGGGACAGAAAAACATTCAGTACTTC.

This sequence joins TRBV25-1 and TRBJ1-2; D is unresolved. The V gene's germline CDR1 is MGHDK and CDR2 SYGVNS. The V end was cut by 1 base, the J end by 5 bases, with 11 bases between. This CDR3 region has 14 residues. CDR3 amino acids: CASSESAGGYGYTF. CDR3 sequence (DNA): TGTGCCAGCAGTGAATCCGCCGGAGGATATGGCTACACCTTC.

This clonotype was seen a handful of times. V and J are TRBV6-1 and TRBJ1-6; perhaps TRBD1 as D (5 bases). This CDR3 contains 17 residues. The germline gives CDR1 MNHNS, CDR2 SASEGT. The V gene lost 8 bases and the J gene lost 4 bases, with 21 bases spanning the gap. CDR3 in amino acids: CASARGYGTGYNSPLHF. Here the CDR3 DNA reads TGTGCCAGCGCCCGGGGGTACGGCACGGGGTATAATTCACCCCTCCACTTT.

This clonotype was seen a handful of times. In DNA, the CDR3 is TGTGCCAGCAGTGGACCTGGGACAGGGTACAGAATTATAAATCAGCCCCAGCATTTT. As protein: CASSGPGTGYRIINQPQHF. The rearrangement joins TRBV6-1 to TRBJ1-5; TRBD1 agrees at 9 bases. CDR1 is MNHNS and CDR2 is SASEGT in the germline V gene. V shed 4 bases, J shed 4 bases, and the junction held 17 bases outside the gene matches. The CDR3 spans 19 residues.

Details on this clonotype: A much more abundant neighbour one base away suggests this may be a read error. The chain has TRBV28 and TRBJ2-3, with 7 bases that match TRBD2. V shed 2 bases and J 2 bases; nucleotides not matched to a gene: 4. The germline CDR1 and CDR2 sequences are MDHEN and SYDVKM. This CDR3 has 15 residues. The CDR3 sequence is CASSLRDYATDTQYF. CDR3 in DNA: TGTGCCAGCAGTTTACGGGACTATGCCACAGATACGCAGTATTTT.

The CDR3 coding sequence is TGCAGCGTTGATGGGGGGCTAGAAGCTTTCTTT. Translation: CSVDGGLEAFF. The chain recombines TRBV29-1 with TRBJ1-1, with D possibly being TRBD1 (6 bases). V lost 3 bases, J lost 8 bases, and 10 bases lay in between. CDR1 and CDR2 (germline): SQVTM, ANQGSEA. This CDR3 spans 11 amino acids.